The 8 T cell receptor beta chains in this list originate from one sample, sequenced in a study of T cell responses to AZD1222 COVID-19 vaccine. TCRdb's copy holds only in-frame clones and misses some; the assay was immunoSEQ multiplex PCR. The table shows over 65,000 clones, with less than 90% occurring only once. The specimen was peripheral blood, collected on day 0 of AZD1222 vaccination. These receptors were taken from an adult in good health.

The rearrangement links TRBV5-6 to TRBJ1-1, with D tentatively TRBD1 (6 bases). V dropped 2 bases and J dropped 6 bases, with 11 bases sitting between them. Germline CDR1 reads SGHDT; CDR2 reads YYEEEE. CDR3 size: 13 residues. CDR3 loop: CASSFGQTPEAFF. The DNA of the CDR3 is TGTGCCAGCAGCTTCGGACAGACCCCTGAAGCTTTCTTT.

The rearrangement joins TRBV12-3 or TRBV12-4 to TRBJ2-7, with D unclear. V lost 7 bases, J lost 0 bases, and 10 bases lay in between. This CDR3 has 13 amino acids. CDR3 region: CASTIGVSYEQYF. The CDR3 DNA sequence: TGTGCCAGCACCATTGGGGTCTCCTACGAGCAGTACTTC.

The genes are TRBV7-2 and TRBJ1-2; no clear D. This CDR3 has 13 amino acids. Germline lookup yields CDR1 SGHTA and CDR2 FQGNSA. Trimming shortened V by 5 bases and J by 5 bases, and 12 bases separated the two germline ends. The CDR3 sequence: CASSPSILYGYTF. The CDR3 DNA sequence: TGTGCCAGCAGCCCATCGATTCTTTATGGCTACACCTTC.

The V call is TRBV10-3, the J call TRBJ2-7; TRBD2 agrees at 15 bases. Germline V lookup: CDR1 ENHRY, CDR2 SYGVKD. Unmatched junction bases numbered 10, after V lost 10 bases and J lost 3 bases. The CDR3 length is 16 residues. The CDR3 loop reads CATRGLAGGGGYEQYF. The CDR3 bases are TGTGCCACACGGGGACTAGCGGGAGGAGGGGGCTACGAGCAGTACTTC.

The gene calls are TRBV4-1 and TRBJ1-3; possibly TRBD1 for D (6 bases). V lost 3 bases to trimming and J lost 8 bases, with 20 bases between them. The germline CDR1 and CDR2 sequences are MGHRA and YSYEKL. The CDR3 sequence is 16 residues long. Here the CDR3 reads CASSQPTRGARDTIYF. The CDR3 nucleotides read TGCGCCAGCAGCCAGCCTACTCGGGGGGCGCGGGACACCATATATTTT.

This clone was counted between two and nine times. This rearrangement joins TRBV19 to TRBJ2-1; 8 bases fit TRBD1. The germline V gene has CDR1 LNHDA and CDR2 SQIVND (reference sequence). The CDR3 consists of 14 residues. J lost 8 bases, V lost 3 bases, and 6 bases had no gene match. CDR3 nucleotide sequence: TGTGCCAGTAGTATTGGGCAGGGGGCTTATGAGCAGTTCTTC. It translates to CASSIGQGAYEQFF.

This chain uses TRBV5-6 with TRBJ2-3, with D maybe TRBD2 (6 bases). Germline V gene sequence: CDR1 SGHDT, CDR2 YYEEEE. Deletions cut 2 bases from V and 5 bases from J, with 9 bases between. The CDR3 length is 13 residues. The CDR3 coding sequence is TGTGCCAGCAGCTTAGGGACTCAAGATACGCAGTATTTT. Its translation is CASSLGTQDTQYF.

The chain recombines TRBV7-8 with TRBJ1-6; the match to TRBD1 covers 9 bases. The CDR3 is 16 residues long. J was trimmed by 4 bases and V by 3 bases; bases with no gene match: 4. Germline lookup yields CDR1 SGHVS and CDR2 FQNEAQ. CDR3 bases: TGTGCCAGCAGCTTGACCGGACAGGGGTATAATTCACCCCTCCACTTT. It encodes CASSLTGQGYNSPLHF.